What follows describes a single T cell receptor (beta chain). The CDR3 is 16 residues long. J was trimmed by 1 base and V by 5 bases; bases with no gene match: 6. Germline V gives CDR1 MNHEY, CDR2 SMNVEV (reference sequence). Splitting of CD4+ cells produced CD45RA+ naive and CD45RA-negative memory subsets. This sample was taken from a study of shared clonotypes between healthy human individuals. Measured with immunoSEQ multiplex PCR; TCRdb has only the in-frame clones, and not every one. The repertoire holds more than 2 million clones, approximately 94% seen once, with about 0.13% in the top ten. This receptor was identified in a man aged 18-30 years in good health. The chain is built from TRBV27 and TRBJ2-2; 8 bases agree with TRBD1. Material for sequencing was naive CD4+ T cells sorted from blood. Subset described: CD45RA+ positively selected. DNA of the CDR3: TGTGCCAGCAGTGCCCTACAGGGGGGGAACACCGGGGAGCTGTTTTTT. It encodes CASSALQGGNTGELFF.